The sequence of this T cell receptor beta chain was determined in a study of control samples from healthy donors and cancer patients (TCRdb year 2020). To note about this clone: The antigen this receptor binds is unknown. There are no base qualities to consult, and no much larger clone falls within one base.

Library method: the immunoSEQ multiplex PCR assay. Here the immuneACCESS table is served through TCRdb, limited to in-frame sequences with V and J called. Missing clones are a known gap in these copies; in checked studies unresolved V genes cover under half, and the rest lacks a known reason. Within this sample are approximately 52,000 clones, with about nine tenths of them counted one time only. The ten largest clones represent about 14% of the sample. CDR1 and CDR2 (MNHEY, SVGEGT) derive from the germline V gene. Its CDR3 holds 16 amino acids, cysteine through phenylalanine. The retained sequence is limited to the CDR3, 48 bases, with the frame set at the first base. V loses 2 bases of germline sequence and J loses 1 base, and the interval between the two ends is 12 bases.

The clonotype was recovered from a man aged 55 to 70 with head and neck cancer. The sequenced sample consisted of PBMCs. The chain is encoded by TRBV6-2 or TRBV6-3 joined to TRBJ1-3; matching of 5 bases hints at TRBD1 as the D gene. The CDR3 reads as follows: CASSYGNRRSGNTIYF. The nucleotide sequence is TGTGCCAGCAGTTACGGTAACAGGAGATCTGGAAACACCATATATTTT.